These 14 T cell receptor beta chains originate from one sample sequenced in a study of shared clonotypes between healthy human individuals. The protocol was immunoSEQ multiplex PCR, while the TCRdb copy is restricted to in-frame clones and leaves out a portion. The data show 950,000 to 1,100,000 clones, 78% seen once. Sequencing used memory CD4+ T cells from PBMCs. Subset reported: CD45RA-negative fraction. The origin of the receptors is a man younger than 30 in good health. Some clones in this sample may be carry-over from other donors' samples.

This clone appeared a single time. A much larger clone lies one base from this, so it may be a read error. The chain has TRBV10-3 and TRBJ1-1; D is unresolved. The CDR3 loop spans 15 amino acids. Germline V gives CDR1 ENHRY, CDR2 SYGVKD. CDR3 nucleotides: TGTGCCATCAGTGCAAAGACGCTGATGAACGCTGAAGCTTTCTTT. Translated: CAISAKTLMNAEAFF.

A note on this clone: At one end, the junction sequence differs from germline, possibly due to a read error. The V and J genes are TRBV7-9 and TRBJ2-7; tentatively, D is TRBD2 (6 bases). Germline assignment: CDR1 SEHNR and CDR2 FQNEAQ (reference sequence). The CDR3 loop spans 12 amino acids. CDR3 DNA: TGTGCCAGCAGCTTAGAGGAGGGGCCGGCGGACTTC. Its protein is CASSLEEGPADF.

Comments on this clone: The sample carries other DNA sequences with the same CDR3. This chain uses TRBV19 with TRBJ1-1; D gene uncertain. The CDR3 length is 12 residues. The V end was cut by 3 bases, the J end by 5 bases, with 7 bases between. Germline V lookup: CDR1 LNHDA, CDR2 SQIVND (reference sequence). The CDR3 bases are TGTGCCAGTAGTATTCGCGGGACTGAAGCTTTCTTT. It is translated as CASSIRGTEAFF.

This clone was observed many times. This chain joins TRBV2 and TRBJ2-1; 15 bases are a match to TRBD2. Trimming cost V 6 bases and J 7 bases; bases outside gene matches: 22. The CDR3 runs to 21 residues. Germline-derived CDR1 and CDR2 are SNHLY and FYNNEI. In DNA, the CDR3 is TGTGCCAGCAGCGGACTAGCGGGAGGGCCTGTAGAAGAAGAGGGGGGAAATGAGCAGTTCTTC. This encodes CASSGLAGGPVEEEGGNEQFF.

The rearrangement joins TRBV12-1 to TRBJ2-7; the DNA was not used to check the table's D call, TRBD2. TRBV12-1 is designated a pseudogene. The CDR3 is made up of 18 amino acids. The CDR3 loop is CASSPSLAGGPLSYEQYF. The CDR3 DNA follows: TGTGCCAGCAGCCCTAGCCTAGCGGGAGGGCCGTTATCCTACGAGCAGTACTTC.

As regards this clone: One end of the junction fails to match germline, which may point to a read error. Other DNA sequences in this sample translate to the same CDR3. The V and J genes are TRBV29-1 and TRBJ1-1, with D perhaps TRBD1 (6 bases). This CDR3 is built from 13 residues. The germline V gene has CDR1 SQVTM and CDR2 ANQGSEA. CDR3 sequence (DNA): TGCAGCGTTGTTAGGACAGAGGGCTCTGAAGCCTTCTTT. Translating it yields CSVVRTEGSEAFF.

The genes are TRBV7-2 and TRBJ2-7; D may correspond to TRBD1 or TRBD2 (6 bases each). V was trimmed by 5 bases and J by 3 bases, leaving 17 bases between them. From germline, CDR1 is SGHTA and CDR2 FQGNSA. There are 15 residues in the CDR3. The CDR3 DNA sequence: TGTGCCAGCAGCCTCAGGGGAGGAAGGCTCTACGAGCAGTACTTC. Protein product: CASSLRGGRLYEQYF. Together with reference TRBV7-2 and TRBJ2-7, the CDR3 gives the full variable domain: GAGVSQSPSNKVTEKGKDVELRCDPISGHTALYWYRQSLGQGLEFLIYFQGNSAPDKSGLPSDRFSAERTGGSVSTLTIQRTQQEDSAVYLCASSLRGGRLYEQYFGPGTRLTVT.

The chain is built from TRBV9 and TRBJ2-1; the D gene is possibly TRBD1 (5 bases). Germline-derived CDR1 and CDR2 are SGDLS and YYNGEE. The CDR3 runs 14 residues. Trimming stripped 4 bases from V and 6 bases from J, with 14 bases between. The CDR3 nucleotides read TGTGCCAGCAGCCCATCAGGGCTCGGCAATGAGCAGTTCTTC. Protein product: CASSPSGLGNEQFF.

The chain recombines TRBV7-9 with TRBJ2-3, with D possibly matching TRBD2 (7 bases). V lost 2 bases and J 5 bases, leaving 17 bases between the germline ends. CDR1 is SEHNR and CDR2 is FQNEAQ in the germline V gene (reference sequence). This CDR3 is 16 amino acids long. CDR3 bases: TGTGCCAGCAGCTTACGCGGGAGCTCCAGGGGAGATACGCAGTATTTT. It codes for CASSLRGSSRGDTQYF.

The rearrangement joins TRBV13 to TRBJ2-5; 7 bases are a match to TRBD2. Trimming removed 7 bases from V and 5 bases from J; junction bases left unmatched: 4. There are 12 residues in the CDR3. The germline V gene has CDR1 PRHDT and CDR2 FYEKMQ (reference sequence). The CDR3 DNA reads TGTGCCAGCACTCGCGGGAGTGAGACCCAGTACTTC. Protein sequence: CASTRGSETQYF. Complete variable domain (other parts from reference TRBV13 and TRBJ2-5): AAGVIQSPRHLIKEKRETATLKCYPIPRHDTVYWYQQGPGQDPQFLISFYEKMQSDKGSIPDRFSAQQFSDYHSELNMSSLELGDSALYFCASTRGSETQYFGPGTRLLVL.

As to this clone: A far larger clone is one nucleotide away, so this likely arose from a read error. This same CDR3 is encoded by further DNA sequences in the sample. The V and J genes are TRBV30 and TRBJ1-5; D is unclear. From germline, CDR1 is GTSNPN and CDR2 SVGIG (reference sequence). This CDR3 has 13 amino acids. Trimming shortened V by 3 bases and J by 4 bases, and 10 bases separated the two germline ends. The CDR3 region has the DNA TGTGCCTGGAGCACCGGGCAGAATCAGCCCCAGCATTTT. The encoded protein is CAWSTGQNQPQHF.

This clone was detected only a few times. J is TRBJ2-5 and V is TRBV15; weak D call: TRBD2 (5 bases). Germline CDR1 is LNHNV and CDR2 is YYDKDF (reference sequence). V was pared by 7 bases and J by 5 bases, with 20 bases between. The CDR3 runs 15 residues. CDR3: CATTVVLGPGETQYF. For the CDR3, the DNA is TGTGCCACCACTGTGGTGCTAGGGCCGGGGGAGACCCAGTACTTC.

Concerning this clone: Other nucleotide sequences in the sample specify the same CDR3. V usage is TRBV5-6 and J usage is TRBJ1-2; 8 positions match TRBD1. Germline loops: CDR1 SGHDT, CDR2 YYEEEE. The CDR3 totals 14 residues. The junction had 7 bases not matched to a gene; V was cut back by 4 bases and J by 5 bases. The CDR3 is CASSPGTGGYGYTF. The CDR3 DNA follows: TGTGCCAGCAGCCCCGGGACAGGAGGTTATGGCTACACCTTC.

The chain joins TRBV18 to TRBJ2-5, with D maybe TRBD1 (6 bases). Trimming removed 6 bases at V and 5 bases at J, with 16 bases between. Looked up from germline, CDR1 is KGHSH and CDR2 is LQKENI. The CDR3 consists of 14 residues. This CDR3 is CASSWDGTLETQYF. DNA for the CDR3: TGTGCCAGCTCGTGGGACGGGACATTGGAGACCCAGTACTTC.